The T cell receptor beta chain described here comes from a study of monozygotic twins with inflammatory bowel disease. Eight separate reactions per sample yielded the cDNA. UMIs containing a 6-nucleotide sample barcode were added via template switching. TCRdb reanalyzed the 5' RACE reads and collapses them to one entry per CDR3 protein, without DNA. Its table lists roughly 90,000 distinct CDR3 sequences. CDR1 and CDR2 from the germline V gene are SEHNR and FQNEAQ (reference sequence). The CDR3 length is 12 residues. The rearrangement uses TRBV7-9 and TRBJ2-1; with no DNA, the TCRdb D assignment of TRBD1 cannot be verified. The receptor was isolated from a human donor with ulcerative colitis or Crohn's disease, or a healthy co-twin of an affected twin (not recorded which). The sample comprised blood. The chain's CDR3 is CASSPDRVEQFF.